Here is one TCR beta chain with its context. Germline values: CDR1 SGHTA, CDR2 FQGNSA. The CDR3 is made up of 14 amino acids. The V end lost 4 bases, the J end lost 2 bases, and 9 bases lay between the germline ends. This entry comes from a study of blood T cell repertoires in COVID-19. Background on the study: From the United States, Italy and Spain came samples of acute and convalescent COVID-19. T cells, B-cell-depleted T cells, or PBMCs supplied cDNA or gDNA.

Original methodology: From reference gene primer amplification, estimates of nucleated cell counts were derived. Sequencing used immunoSEQ multiplex PCR; TCRdb keeps in-frame clones, though not all of them. V, J and clone size derive from that table, while D and trimming were established from the DNA sequence. Of fewer than 30,000 clones in the sample, roughly 86% were seen once. The sample was peripheral blood. The sequence was obtained from a middle-aged man with active COVID-19. V and J are TRBV7-2 and TRBJ2-1; no firm D call. The chain's CDR3 is CASSSPGAYNEQFF. The CDR3 bases are TGTGCCAGCAGCTCGCCCGGTGCCTACAATGAGCAGTTCTTC.